These T cell receptor beta chains were read from a single sample in a study of control samples from healthy donors and cancer patients. Sequencing was performed with immunoSEQ multiplex PCR; in TCRdb, only in-frame clones are kept and a portion is missing. Among about 250,000 clones, over 75% were seen once, and the ten largest hold about 14%. What was sequenced was PBMCs. The receptors here all came from a woman aged 55-70 years with lung cancer. CDR3s include the opening cysteine and the closing phenylalanine or tryptophan. The order of the fields is J gene, V gene, D gene, clone size, CDR3 length, CDR3 protein, CDR3 DNA. The D gene is left open where the match is weak. Clone size is shown for a subset of rows, as once, few, many or a class of expanded clone.

TRBJ1-6	TRBV11-2	-	-	19	CASSSPPGRGLNYNSPLHF	TGTGCCAGCAGCTCCCCCCCGGGCAGGGGCCTTAACTATAATTCACCCCTCCACTTT
TRBJ2-7	TRBV10-3	TRBD2	-	14	CAIKDASGRAEQYF	TGTGCCATCAAAGACGCTAGCGGGAGGGCCGAGCAGTACTTC
TRBJ1-1	TRBV27	-	few	15	CASSLNFEGSTEAFF	TGTGCCAGCAGTTTAAACTTTGAGGGGTCGACTGAAGCTTTCTTT
TRBJ2-2	TRBV7-9	-	few	15	CASSLLQGHTGELFF	TGTGCCAGCAGCTTATTACAGGGACACACCGGGGAGCTGTTTTTT
TRBJ2-7	TRBV5-1	-	-	14	CASSLAAGSYEQYF	TGCGCCAGCAGCTTGGCGGCGGGGTCCTACGAGCAGTACTTC
TRBJ1-2	TRBV10-1	TRBD1	once	13	CASSEGTDYGYTF	TGCGCCAGCAGTGAGGGGACAGACTATGGCTACACCTTC
TRBJ2-1	TRBV5-1	TRBD2	few	15	CASSQSGNIYNEQFF	TGCGCCAGCAGCCAAAGCGGGAACATCTACAATGAGCAGTTCTTC
TRBJ1-1	TRBV12-3/TRBV12-4	-	-	13	CASSPIMNTEAFF	TGTGCCAGCAGCCCGATTATGAACACTGAAGCTTTCTTT
TRBJ2-5	TRBV19	TRBD2	-	16	CASSTVAGGPVETQYF	TGTGCCAGTAGTACCGTAGCGGGAGGGCCTGTAGAGACCCAGTACTTC
TRBJ2-1	TRBV18	-	-	13	CASSLGSYNEQFF	TGTGCCAGCTCACTCGGCTCCTACAATGAGCAGTTCTTC
TRBJ1-5	TRBV19	-	-	13	CASSGTGDQPQHF	TGTGCCAGTAGCGGGACGGGCGATCAGCCCCAGCATTTT
TRBJ2-1	TRBV9	-	-	15	CASSVSGGSYNEQFF	TGTGCCAGCAGCGTGAGCGGCGGCTCCTACAATGAGCAGTTCTTC
TRBJ1-1	TRBV9	TRBD1	-	16	CASSPGGDRTNTEAFF	TGTGCCAGCAGCCCAGGCGGGGACAGAACGAACACTGAAGCTTTCTTT
TRBJ2-7	TRBV7-9	-	-	12	CASSLESYEQYF	TGTGCCAGCAGCTTAGAATCCTACGAGCAGTACTTC
TRBJ1-5	TRBV15	-	-	12	CATSGHNQPQHF	TGTGCCACCAGCGGCCACAATCAGCCCCAGCATTTT
TRBJ2-7	TRBV27	-	few	15	CASSFAATRGFEQYF	TGTGCCAGCAGTTTTGCCGCGACCCGAGGGTTCGAGCAGTACTTC
TRBJ1-5	TRBV12-3/TRBV12-4	-	few	12	CASSLGTQPQHF	TGTGCCAGCAGTTTAGGGACCCAGCCCCAGCATTTT
TRBJ2-1	TRBV7-9	TRBD2	-	16	CASSSNGGGRRDEQFF	TGTGCCAGCAGCTCGAATGGTGGCGGGAGGAGGGATGAGCAGTTCTTC
TRBJ2-7	TRBV30	-	-	15	CAWSLSGGERYEQYF	TGTGCCTGGAGTTTATCAGGGGGGGAAAGGTACGAGCAGTACTTC
TRBJ1-6	TRBV6-5	-	few	13	CASRPTYNSPLHF	TGTGCCAGCAGGCCTACTTATAATTCACCCCTCCACTTT
TRBJ2-7	TRBV20-1	TRBD2	-	14	CSASWGLERGEQYF	TGCAGTGCTAGTTGGGGACTAGAGAGAGGAGAGCAGTACTTC
TRBJ1-1	TRBV28	TRBD1	-	16	CASSPLPGTGDTEAFF	TGTGCCAGCAGTCCCCTCCCCGGGACAGGGGACACTGAAGCTTTCTTT
TRBJ1-6	TRBV2	-	-	15	CASSELGLSPSPLHF	TGTGCCAGCAGTGAATTGGGGCTTTCTCCTTCACCCCTCCACTTT
TRBJ2-7	TRBV6-1	-	-	13	CASSEVQGYEQYF	TGTGCCAGCAGTGAAGTCCAGGGGTACGAGCAGTACTTC
TRBJ1-3	TRBV5-1	-	-	14	CASSHGTLEDTIYF	TGCGCCAGCAGCCACGGGACCCTGGAGGACACCATATATTTT
TRBJ1-2	TRBV28	-	-	12	CASSTGPKVYTF	TGTGCCAGCAGTACGGGACCGAAGGTCTACACCTTC
TRBJ2-7	TRBV5-1	-	-	15	CASSWGSTQSYEQYF	TGCGCCAGCAGCTGGGGATCGACACAGTCCTACGAGCAGTACTTC
TRBJ1-2	TRBV5-1	-	once	12	CASSWGSYGYTF	TGCGCCAGCAGCTGGGGGTCCTATGGCTACACCTTC
TRBJ2-1	TRBV7-9	-	-	14	CASSLGDTNFPRLF	TGTGCCAGCAGCTTAGGAGACACAAACTTCCCTCGCCTCTTC
TRBJ2-2	TRBV24-1	-	-	15	CATSDRTENTGELFF	TGTGCCACCAGTGATCGAACGGAGAACACCGGGGAGCTGTTTTTT
TRBJ2-2	TRBV9	TRBD2	once	16	CASSGRLAGGPKELFF	TGTGCCAGCAGCGGGAGACTAGCGGGGGGGCCTAAGGAGCTGTTTTTT
TRBJ2-1	TRBV29-1	-	-	12	CSVPFLRDEQFF	TGCAGCGTACCGTTCCTTAGGGATGAGCAGTTCTTC